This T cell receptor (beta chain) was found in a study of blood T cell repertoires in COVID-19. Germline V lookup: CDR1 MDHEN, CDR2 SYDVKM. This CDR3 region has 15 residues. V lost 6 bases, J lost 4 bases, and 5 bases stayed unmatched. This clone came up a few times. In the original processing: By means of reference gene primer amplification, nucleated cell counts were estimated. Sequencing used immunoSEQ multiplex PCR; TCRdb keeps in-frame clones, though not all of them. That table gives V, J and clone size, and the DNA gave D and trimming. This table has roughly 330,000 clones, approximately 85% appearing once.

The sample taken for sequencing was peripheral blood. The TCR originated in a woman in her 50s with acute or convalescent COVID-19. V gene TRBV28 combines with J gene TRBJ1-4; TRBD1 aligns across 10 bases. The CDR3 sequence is CASSDRGPDNEKLFF. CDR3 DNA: TGTGCCAGCAGCGACAGGGGGCCCGATAATGAAAAACTGTTTTTT. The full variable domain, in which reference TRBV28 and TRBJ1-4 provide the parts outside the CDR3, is DVKVTQSSRYLVKRTGEKVFLECVQDMDHENMFWYRQDPGLGLRLIYFSYDVKMKEKGDIPEGYSVSREKKERFSLILESASTNQTSMYLCASSDRGPDNEKLFFGSGTQLSVL.